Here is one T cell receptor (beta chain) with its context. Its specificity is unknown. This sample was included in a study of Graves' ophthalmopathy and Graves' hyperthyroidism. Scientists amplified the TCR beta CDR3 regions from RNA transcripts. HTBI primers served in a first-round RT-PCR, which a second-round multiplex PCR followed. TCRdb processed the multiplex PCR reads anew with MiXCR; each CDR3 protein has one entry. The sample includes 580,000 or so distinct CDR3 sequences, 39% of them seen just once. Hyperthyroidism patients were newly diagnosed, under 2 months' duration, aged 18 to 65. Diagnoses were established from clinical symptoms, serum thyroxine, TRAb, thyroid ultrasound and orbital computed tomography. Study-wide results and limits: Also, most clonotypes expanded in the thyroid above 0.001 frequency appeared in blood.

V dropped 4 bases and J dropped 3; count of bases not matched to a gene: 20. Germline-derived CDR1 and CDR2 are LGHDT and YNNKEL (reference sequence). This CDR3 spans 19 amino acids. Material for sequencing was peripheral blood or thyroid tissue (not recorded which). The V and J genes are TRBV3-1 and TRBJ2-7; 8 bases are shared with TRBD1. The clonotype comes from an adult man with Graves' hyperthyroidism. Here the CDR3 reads CASSPTGQGTLGLDYEQYF. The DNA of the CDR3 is TGTGCCAGCAGCCCCACAGGACAGGGAACTCTCGGCCTCGACTACGAGCAGTACTTC.